This TCR beta chain was recorded in a study of blood T cell repertoires in COVID-19. Study information: There were acute and convalescent COVID-19 samples, and they came from the United States, Italy and Spain. Nucleic acid was either cDNA or gDNA, and it came from T cells, B-cell-depleted T cells, or PBMCs.

In the study's own analysis: Amplified reference gene primers provided the basis for estimating nucleated cell counts. Assay used: immunoSEQ multiplex PCR; TCRdb lists only in-frame clones, some missing. Clone size and V and J calls were adopted from that table, with D and trimming inferred from the DNA. The data contain 150,000 to 250,000 clones, almost 85% of them singletons. Germline-derived CDR1 and CDR2 are SGHRS and YFSETQ. This CDR3 comprises 15 residues. With 0 bases clipped from V and 0 bases from J, the junction kept 0 bases outside the gene matches. This chain links TRBV5-1 with TRBJ2-1, with TRBD1 matching over 7 bases. The sample was peripheral blood. This receptor was obtained from a human donor with acute or convalescent COVID-19. The donor label of this sample is uncertain. The CDR3 loop reads CASSLGTGSYNEQFF. The CDR3 DNA follows: TGCGCCAGCAGCTTGGGGACAGGCTCCTACAATGAGCAGTTCTTC.